This passage covers 3 T cell receptor beta chains from one sample sequenced in a study of T cells in Graves' hyperthyroidism and ophthalmopathy. What was amplified from RNA transcripts were TCR beta CDR3 regions. HTBI primers drove first-round RT-PCR of the TCR CDR3. TCRdb passed the multiplex PCR reads through MiXCR, listing each CDR3 protein once. The table includes about 500,000 distinct CDR3 sequences, 15% to 20% detected once. The sequencing input was blood. These receptors all come from a woman aged 18-29 years with Graves' ophthalmopathy.

This clonotype was recorded at least ten times. V is TRBV29-1 and J is TRBJ2-3, with 10 bases fitting TRBD2. V gave up 4 bases and J gave up 0 bases; unmatched junction bases: 4. The germline V gene encodes CDR1 SQVTM and CDR2 ANQGSEA. The CDR3 totals 15 residues. In nucleotides, the CDR3 is TGCAGCGTTGCTAGCGGGGGTACTAGCACAGATACGCAGTATTTT. Translated, it gives CSVASGGTSTDTQYF.

At least ten counts were recorded for this clonotype. The chain is built from TRBV18 and TRBJ1-1, with D unclear. The CDR3 loop spans 12 amino acids. V was trimmed by 4 bases and J by 11 bases, leaving 14 bases between them. CDR1 KGHSH and CDR2 LQKENI come from the germline V gene. CDR3 coding DNA: TGTGCCAGCTCACTTAAGGAGGGCTGGGCTTTCTTT. It yields the protein CASSLKEGWAFF.

This clonotype was counted at least ten times. The chain couples TRBV11-2 to TRBJ2-7, with 9 bases lining up with TRBD1. The CDR3 has 14 residues. Trimming cost V 5 bases and J 4 bases; bases outside gene matches: 6. The germline V gene encodes CDR1 SGHAT and CDR2 FQNNGV. The CDR3 region has the DNA TGTGCCAGCAGCCCCGGGACAGGGACATACGAGCAGTACTTC. It yields the protein CASSPGTGTYEQYF.